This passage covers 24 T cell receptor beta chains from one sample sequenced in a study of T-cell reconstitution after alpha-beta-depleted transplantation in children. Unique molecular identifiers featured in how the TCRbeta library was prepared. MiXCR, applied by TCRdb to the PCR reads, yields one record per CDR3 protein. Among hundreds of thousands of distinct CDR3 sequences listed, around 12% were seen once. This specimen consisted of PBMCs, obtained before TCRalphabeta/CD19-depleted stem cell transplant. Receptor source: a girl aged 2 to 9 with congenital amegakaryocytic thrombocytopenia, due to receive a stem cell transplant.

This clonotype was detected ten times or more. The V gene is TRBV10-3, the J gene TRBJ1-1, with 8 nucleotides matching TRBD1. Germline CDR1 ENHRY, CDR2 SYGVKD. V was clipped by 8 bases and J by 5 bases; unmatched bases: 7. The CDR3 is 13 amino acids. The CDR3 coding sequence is TGTGCCATCCAGGACAGGGAGAGGACTGAAGCTTTCTTT. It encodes CAIQDRERTEAFF.

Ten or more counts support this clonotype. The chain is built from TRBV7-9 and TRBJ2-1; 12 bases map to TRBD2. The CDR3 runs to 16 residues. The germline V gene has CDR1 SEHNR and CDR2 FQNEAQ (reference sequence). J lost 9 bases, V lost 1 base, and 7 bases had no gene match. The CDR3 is CASSLGMTSGSPEQFF. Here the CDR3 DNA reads TGTGCCAGCAGCTTAGGAATGACTAGCGGGAGTCCTGAGCAGTTCTTC. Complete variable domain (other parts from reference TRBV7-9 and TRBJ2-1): DTGVSQNPRHKITKRGQNVTFRCDPISEHNRLYWYRQTLGQGPEFLTYFQNEAQLEKSRLLSDRFSAERPKGSFSTLEIQRTEQGDSAMYLCASSLGMTSGSPEQFFGPGTRLTVL.

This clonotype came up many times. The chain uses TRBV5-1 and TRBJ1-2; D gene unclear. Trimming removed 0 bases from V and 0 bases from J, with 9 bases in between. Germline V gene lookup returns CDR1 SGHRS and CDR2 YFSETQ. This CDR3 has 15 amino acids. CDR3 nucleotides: TGCGCCAGCAGCTTGGAGGCAGCAGCTAACTATGGCTACACCTTC. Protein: CASSLEAAANYGYTF.

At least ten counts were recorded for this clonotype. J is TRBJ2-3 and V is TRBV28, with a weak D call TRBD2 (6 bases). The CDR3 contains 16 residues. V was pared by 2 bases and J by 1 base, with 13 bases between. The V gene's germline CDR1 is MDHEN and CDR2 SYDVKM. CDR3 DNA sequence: TGTGCCAGCAGTTTACGGGAGAGGGGAGGCACAGATACGCAGTATTTT. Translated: CASSLRERGGTDTQYF.

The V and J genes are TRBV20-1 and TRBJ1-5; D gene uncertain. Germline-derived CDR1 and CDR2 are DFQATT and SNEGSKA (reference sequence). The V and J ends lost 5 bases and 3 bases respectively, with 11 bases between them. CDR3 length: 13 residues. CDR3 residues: CSALSTANQPQHF. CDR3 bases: TGCAGTGCTCTATCCACGGCCAATCAGCCCCAGCATTTT.

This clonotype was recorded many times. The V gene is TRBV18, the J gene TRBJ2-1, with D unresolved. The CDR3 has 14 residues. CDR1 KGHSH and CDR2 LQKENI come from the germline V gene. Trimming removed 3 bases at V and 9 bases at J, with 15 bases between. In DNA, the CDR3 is TGTGCCAGCTCACCCAGATCGTCGGGTCCTGAGCAGTTCTTC. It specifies CASSPRSSGPEQFF.

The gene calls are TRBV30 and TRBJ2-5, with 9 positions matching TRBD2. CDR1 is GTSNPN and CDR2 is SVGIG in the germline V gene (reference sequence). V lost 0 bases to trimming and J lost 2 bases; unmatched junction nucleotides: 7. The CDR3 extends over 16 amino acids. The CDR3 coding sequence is TGTGCCTGGAGTGTCGCTAGCGGGGAAATGCAAGAGACCCAGTACTTC. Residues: CAWSVASGEMQETQYF.

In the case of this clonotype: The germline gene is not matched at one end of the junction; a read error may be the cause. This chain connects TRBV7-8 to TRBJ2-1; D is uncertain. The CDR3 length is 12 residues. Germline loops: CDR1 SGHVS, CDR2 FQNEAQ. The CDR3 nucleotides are TGTGCCAGCAACTTATATCTGTATGAGCAGTTCTTC. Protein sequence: CASNLYLYEQFF.

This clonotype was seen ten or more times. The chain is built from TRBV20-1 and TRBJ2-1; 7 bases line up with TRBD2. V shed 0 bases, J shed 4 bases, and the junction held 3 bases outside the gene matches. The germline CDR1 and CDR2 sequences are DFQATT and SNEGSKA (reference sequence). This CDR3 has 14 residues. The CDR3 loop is CSAREAGAYNEQFF. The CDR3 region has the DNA TGCAGTGCTAGAGAGGCGGGAGCGTACAATGAGCAGTTCTTC.

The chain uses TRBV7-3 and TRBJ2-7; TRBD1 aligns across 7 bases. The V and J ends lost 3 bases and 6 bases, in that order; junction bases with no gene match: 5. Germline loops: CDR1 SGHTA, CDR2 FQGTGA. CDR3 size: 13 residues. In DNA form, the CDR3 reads TGTGCCAGCAGCTTGGGACAGTTGTTCGAGCAGTACTTC. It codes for CASSLGQLFEQYF.

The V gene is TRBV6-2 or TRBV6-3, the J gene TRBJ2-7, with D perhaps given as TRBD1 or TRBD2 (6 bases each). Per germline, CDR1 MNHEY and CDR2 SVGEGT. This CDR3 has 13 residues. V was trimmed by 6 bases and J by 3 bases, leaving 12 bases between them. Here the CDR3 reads CASRGGLGYEQYF. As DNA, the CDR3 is TGTGCCAGCAGAGGGGGACTGGGCTACGAGCAGTACTTC.

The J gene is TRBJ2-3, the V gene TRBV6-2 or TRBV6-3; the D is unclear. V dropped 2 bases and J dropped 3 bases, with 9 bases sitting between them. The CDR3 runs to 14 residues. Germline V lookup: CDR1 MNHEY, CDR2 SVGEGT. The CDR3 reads CASSYVPGTDTQYF. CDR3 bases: TGTGCCAGCAGTTACGTCCCTGGGACAGATACGCAGTATTTT.

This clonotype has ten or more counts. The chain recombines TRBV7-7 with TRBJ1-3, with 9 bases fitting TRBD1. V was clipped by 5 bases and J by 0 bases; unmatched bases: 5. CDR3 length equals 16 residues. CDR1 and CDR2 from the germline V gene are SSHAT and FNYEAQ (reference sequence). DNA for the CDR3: TGTGCCAGCAGCGTGGGACAGGGCAGCTCTGGAAACACCATATATTTT. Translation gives CASSVGQGSSGNTIYF.

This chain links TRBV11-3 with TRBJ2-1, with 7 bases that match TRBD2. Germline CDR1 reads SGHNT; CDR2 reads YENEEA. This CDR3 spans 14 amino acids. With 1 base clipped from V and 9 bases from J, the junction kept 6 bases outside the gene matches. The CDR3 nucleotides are TGTGCCAGCAGCTTAGGTTGGGGGGGGTCTGAGCAGTTCTTC. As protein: CASSLGWGGSEQFF.

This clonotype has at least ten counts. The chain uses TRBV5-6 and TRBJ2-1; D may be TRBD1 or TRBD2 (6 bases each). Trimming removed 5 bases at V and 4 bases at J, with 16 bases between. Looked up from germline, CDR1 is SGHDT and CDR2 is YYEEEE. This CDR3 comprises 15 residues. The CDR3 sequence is CASRTGGPPYNEQFF. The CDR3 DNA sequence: TGTGCCAGCAGGACAGGAGGGCCTCCATACAATGAGCAGTTCTTC.

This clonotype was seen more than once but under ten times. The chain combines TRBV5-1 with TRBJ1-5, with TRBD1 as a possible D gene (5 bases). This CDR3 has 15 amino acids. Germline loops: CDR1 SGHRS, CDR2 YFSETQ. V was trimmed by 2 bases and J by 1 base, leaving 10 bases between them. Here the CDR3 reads CASSFAGESNQPQHF. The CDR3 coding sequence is TGCGCCAGCAGCTTCGCGGGGGAAAGCAATCAGCCCCAGCATTTT.

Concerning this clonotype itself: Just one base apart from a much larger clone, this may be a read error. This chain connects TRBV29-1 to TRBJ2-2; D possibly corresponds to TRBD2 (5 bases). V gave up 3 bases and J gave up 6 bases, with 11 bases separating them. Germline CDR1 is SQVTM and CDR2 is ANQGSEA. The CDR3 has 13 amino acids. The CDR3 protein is CSVERVDAGELFF. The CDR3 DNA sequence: TGCAGCGTTGAGCGGGTAGACGCCGGGGAGCTGTTTTTT.

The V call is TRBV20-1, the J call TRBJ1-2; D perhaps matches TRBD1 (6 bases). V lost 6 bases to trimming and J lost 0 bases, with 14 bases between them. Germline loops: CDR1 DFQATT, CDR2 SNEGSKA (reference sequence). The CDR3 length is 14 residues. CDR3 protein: CSAQGPTSNYGYTF. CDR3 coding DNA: TGCAGTGCACAGGGACCTACCTCTAACTATGGCTACACCTTC.

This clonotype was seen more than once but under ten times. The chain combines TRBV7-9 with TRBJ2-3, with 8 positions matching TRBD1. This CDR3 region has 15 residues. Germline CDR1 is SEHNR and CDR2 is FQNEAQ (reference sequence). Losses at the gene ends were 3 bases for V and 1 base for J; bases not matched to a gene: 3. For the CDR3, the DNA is TGTGCCAGCAGCTTGCCACAGGGGGGCACAGATACGCAGTATTTT. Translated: CASSLPQGGTDTQYF.

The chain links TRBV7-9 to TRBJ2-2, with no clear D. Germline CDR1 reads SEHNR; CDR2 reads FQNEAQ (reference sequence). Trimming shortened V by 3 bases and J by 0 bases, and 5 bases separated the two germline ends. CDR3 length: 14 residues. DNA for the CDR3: TGTGCCAGCAGCTTGAACGCGAACACCGGGGAGCTGTTTTTT. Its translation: CASSLNANTGELFF.

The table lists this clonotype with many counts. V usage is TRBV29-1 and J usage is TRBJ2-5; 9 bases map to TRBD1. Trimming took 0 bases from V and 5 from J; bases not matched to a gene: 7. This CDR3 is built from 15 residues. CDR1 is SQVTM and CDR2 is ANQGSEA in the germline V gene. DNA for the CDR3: TGCAGCGTTGAAGATCACGGGACAGGGAGCGAGACCCAGTACTTC. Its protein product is CSVEDHGTGSETQYF.

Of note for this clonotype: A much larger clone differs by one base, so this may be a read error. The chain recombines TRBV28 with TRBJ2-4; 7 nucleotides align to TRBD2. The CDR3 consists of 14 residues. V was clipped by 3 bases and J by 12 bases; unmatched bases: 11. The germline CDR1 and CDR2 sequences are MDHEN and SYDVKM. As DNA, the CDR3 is TGTGCCAGCAGTTTGCCCCGACTAGCTCTCAGTCAGTACTTC. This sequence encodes CASSLPRLALSQYF. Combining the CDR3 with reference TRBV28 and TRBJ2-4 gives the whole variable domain DVKVTQSSRYLVKRTGEKVFLECVQDMDHENMFWYRQDPGLGLRLIYFSYDVKMKEKGDIPEGYSVSREKKERFSLILESASTNQTSMYLCASSLPRLALSQYFGAGTRLSVL.

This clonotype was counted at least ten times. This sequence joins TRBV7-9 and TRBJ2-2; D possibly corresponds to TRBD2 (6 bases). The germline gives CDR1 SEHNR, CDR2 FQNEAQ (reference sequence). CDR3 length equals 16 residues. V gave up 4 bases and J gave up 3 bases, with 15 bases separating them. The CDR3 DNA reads TGTGCCAGCAGCTGGACTATGATGGACCACACCGGGGAGCTGTTTTTT. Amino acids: CASSWTMMDHTGELFF.

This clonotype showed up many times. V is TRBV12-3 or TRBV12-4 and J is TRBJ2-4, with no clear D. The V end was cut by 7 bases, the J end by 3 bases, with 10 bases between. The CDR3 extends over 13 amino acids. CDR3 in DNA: TGTGCCAGCACCCACTCTGGCAAAAACATTCAGTACTTC. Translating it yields CASTHSGKNIQYF.